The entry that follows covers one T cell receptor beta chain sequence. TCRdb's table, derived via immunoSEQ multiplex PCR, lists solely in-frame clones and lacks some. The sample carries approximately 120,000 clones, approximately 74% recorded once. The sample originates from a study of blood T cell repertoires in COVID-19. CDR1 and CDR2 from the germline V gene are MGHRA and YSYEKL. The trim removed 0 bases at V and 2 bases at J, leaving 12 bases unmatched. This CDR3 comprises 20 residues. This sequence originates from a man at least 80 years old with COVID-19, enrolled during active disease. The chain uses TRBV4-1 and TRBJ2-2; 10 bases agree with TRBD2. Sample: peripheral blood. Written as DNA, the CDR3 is TGCGCCAGCAGCCAAGACAGGGGGTTAGCGGGAGGCCCTAACACCGGGGAGCTGTTTTTT. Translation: CASSQDRGLAGGPNTGELFF.